The present TCR beta chain was sequenced within a study of blood T cell repertoires in COVID-19. This table comes from immunoSEQ multiplex PCR, and its TCRdb copy is limited to in-frame clones, with some not included. The data show 300,000 to 350,000 clones, 90% seen once. Germline lookup yields CDR1 SEHNR and CDR2 FQNEAQ (reference sequence). The CDR3 runs 12 residues. Trimming cost V 2 bases and J 11 bases; bases outside gene matches: 2. Sequencing input: PBMCs or T cells enriched from blood (not recorded which). This TCR was sampled from a woman aged 18 to 35 with acute COVID-19. V is TRBV7-9 and J is TRBJ1-4; 7 nucleotides align to TRBD1. CDR3 amino acids: CASSLQGGKLFF. The CDR3 DNA sequence: TGTGCCAGCAGCTTACAGGGGGGTAAACTGTTTTTT.